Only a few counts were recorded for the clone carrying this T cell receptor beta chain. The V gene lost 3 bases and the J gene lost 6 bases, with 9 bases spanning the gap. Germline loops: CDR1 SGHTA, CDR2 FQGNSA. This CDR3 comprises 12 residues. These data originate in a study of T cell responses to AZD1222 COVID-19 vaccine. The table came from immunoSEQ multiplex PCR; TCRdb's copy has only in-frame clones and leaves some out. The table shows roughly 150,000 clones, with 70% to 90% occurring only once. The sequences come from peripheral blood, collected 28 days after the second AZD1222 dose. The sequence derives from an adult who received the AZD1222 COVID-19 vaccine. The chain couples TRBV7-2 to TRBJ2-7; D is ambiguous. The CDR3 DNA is TGTGCCAGCAGCTTTAGGCACACCGAGCAGTACTTC. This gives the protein CASSFRHTEQYF.